The rows below give T cell receptor beta chains drawn from one sample of a study of T-cell memory formation after mild COVID-19. TCRdb reprocessed the 5' RACE reads with MiXCR, giving one entry per CDR3 protein. The sample contains around 430,000 distinct CDR3 sequences, 16% of which appear only once. The sequencing input was PBMCs or a T cell subset sorted from them (not recorded which). All receptors derive from a man younger than 30 who had mild COVID-19 (a few samples of this study predate the infection). Cell type and time point are not known. Both conserved end residues are part of each CDR3. The D gene is left open where the match is weak. Expanded clones are given a class, and other clones once, few, many or no size at all.

>TRBJ2-2|-|-|TRBV6-2/TRBV6-3
TGTGCCAGCAGCTCGGGGACATTTCCCGGGGAGCTGTTTTTT
CASSSGTFPGELFF
>TRBJ2-3|few|-|TRBV5-1
TGCGCCAGCAAAGTAAGGGGGGCGGTAGATACGCAGTATTTT
CASKVRGAVDTQYF
>TRBJ1-5|-|-|TRBV4-1
TGCGCCAGCAGCCAAGAGGAACAGGGCAGCCAGCCCCAGCATTTT
CASSQEEQGSQPQHF
>TRBJ2-3|-|-|TRBV7-2
TGTGCCAGCAGCACCCCGATCACAGATACGCAGTATTTT
CASSTPITDTQYF
>TRBJ2-4|few|TRBD2|TRBV6-2/TRBV6-3
TGTGCCAGCAGTCAGCCGACTAGCGGGCGGGACATTCAGTACTTC
CASSQPTSGRDIQYF
>TRBJ2-5|-|-|TRBV25-1
TGTGCCAGCAGTGAAATTCCCTGGGGAGAGACCCAGTACTTC
CASSEIPWGETQYF
>TRBJ1-4|few|-|TRBV6-1
TGTGCCAGCAGTGAAGTGGGGAGGGTTCGTGAAAAACTGTTTTTT
CASSEVGRVREKLFF
>TRBJ1-2|-|-|TRBV29-1
TGCAGCGTTATAGACGGCGCGGGGTACTATGGCTACACCTTC
CSVIDGAGYYGYTF
>TRBJ1-1|-|TRBD1|TRBV6-5
TGTGCCAGCAGGGGGACAGGGAGGAACACTGAAGCTTTCTTT
CASRGTGRNTEAFF
>TRBJ1-2|few|TRBD1|TRBV6-5
TGTGCCAGCAGTTACTCGGGACAGGGATTCAACTATGGCTACACCTTC
CASSYSGQGFNYGYTF
>TRBJ2-3|-|TRBD2|TRBV20-1
TGCAGTGAAAGAGGACTAGCGGGGATAGCCCTAGGGGCAGATACGCAGTATTTT
CSERGLAGIALGADTQYF
>TRBJ2-1|few|-|TRBV9
TGTGCCAGCAGCGTACCGGGAGCCTACAATGAGCAGTTCTTC
CASSVPGAYNEQFF
>TRBJ2-5|-|-|TRBV3-1
TGTGCCAGCAGCCCTAGTAGGCAAGAGACCCAGTACTTC
CASSPSRQETQYF
>TRBJ2-3|few|TRBD1|TRBV4-1
TGCGCCAGCAGCCTACGGGGGACAGGGGGCGGCACAGATACGCAGTATTTT
CASSLRGTGGGTDTQYF
>TRBJ2-1|-|-|TRBV27
TGTGCCAGCAGTTCCAGAAGTAATGAGCAGTTCTTC
CASSSRSNEQFF
>TRBJ1-1|few|-|TRBV5-1
TGCGCCAGCAGCCCCACGGGCTCCGAACACGCTGAAGCTTTCTTT
CASSPTGSEHAEAFF
>TRBJ2-7|few|-|TRBV10-2
TGCGCCAGCAGTGAAAGGCAGGCGACCTACGAGCAGTACTTC
CASSERQATYEQYF
>TRBJ2-5|-|-|TRBV3-1
TGTGCCAGCAGCCAAGAGGGGACATGGGGAGAGACCCAGTACTTC
CASSQEGTWGETQYF
>TRBJ1-1|few|-|TRBV5-1
TGCGCCAGCAGCTTGAAGGGGTTGACTGAAGCTTTCTTT
CASSLKGLTEAFF
>TRBJ1-1|few|-|TRBV20-1
TGCAGTGCTAGATCGGTACAGGGTATGAACACTGAAGCTTTCTTT
CSARSVQGMNTEAFF
>TRBJ1-1|few|-|TRBV3-1
TGTGCCAGCAGCCGTACCCCGGGGGGGGCTTTCTTT
CASSRTPGGAFF
>TRBJ1-3|few|-|TRBV29-1
TGCAGCGTTGAAGATCCTGTCCGAACTGCGTTCTCTGGAAACACCATATATTTT
CSVEDPVRTAFSGNTIYF
>TRBJ1-1|few|-|TRBV3-1
TGTGCCAGCAGCCAAGGCTGGGTACAGAACACTGAAGCTTTCTTT
CASSQGWVQNTEAFF
>TRBJ2-3|-|-|TRBV20-1
TGCAGTGCTAGAGTGCCAGCGTCCGATACGCAGTATTTT
CSARVPASDTQYF
>TRBJ2-1|few|-|TRBV4-2
TGTGCCAGCAGAAAAGACTGGAACAATGAGCAGTTCTTC
CASRKDWNNEQFF
>TRBJ1-1|few|-|TRBV12-3/TRBV12-4
TGTGCCAGCAGTTCAGCCACCCCTGAAGCTTTCTTT
CASSSATPEAFF
>TRBJ2-3|-|TRBD2|TRBV19
TGTGCCAGTGCGGGGGGGTTGGAGGATACGCAGTATTTT
CASAGGLEDTQYF
>TRBJ1-1|-|-|TRBV25-1
TGTGCCAGCAGTGAAGCCGGGGGGAACACTGAAGCTTTCTTT
CASSEAGGNTEAFF
>TRBJ2-1|-|-|TRBV18
TGTGCCAGCTCACCACTTGGCGCAGGGGCGACGAATGAGCAGTTCTTC
CASSPLGAGATNEQFF
>TRBJ1-1|few|-|TRBV12-3/TRBV12-4
TGTGCCAGCAGAATACAAACGAACACTGAAGCTTTCTTT
CASRIQTNTEAFF
>TRBJ2-3|few|-|TRBV6-6
TGTGCCAGCACCCCAGGGTTCGCAGATACGCAGTATTTT
CASTPGFADTQYF
>TRBJ2-5|few|-|TRBV23-1
TGCGCCAGCAGTCAATCGCCCGCGGGGGCCGGGAAAGAGACCCAGTACTTC
CASSQSPAGAGKETQYF
>TRBJ2-3|few|-|TRBV9
TGTGCCAGCAGCGGATGGGGGGGCCCCCCAGATACGCAGTATTTT
CASSGWGGPPDTQYF
>TRBJ2-2|once|-|TRBV7-8
TGTGCCAGCAGCTTAGCGAGCAGAGCCACCGGGGAGCTGTTTTTT
CASSLASRATGELFF
>TRBJ1-1|-|-|TRBV10-3
TGTGCCATCAGTGTTCAGCCACTTGGGGATATGAACACTGAAGCTTTCTTT
CAISVQPLGDMNTEAFF